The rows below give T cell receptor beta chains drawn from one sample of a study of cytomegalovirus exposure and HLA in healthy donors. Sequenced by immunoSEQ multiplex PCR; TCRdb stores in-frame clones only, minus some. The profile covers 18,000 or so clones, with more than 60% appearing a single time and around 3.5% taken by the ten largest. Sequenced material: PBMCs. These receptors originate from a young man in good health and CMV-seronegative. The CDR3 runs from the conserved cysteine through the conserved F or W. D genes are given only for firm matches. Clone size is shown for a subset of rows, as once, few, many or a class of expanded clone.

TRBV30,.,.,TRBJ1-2,CAWSFGRGAIYGYTF,TGTGCCTGGAGTTTCGGTCGGGGGGCGATCTATGGCTACACCTTC
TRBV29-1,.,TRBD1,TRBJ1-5,CSVVGGGGQPQHF,TGCAGCGTTGTAGGGGGCGGAGGTCAGCCCCAGCATTTT
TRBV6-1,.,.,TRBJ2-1,CASSHAAYNEQFF,TGTGCCAGCAGTCACGCAGCCTACAATGAGCAGTTCTTC
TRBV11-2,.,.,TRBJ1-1,CASSPDTEAFF,TGTGCCAGCAGCCCGGACACTGAAGCTTTCTTT
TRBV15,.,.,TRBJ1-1,CATSKRSVNTEAFF,TGTGCCACCAGCAAAAGATCAGTGAACACTGAAGCTTTCTTT
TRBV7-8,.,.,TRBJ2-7,CASSLPRVYEQYF,TGTGCCAGCAGCCTCCCCAGGGTATACGAGCAGTACTTC
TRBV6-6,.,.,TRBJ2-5,CIALPRELGETQYF,TGTATCGCCCTTCCACGGGAGTTAGGGGAGACCCAGTACTTC
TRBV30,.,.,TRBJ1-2,CAWEGGSGYTF,TGTGCCTGGGAGGGAGGATCCGGCTACACCTTC
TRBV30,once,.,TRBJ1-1,CAWSTRSGTLNTEAFF,TGTGCCTGGAGCACGCGTTCCGGGACATTGAACACTGAAGCTTTCTTT
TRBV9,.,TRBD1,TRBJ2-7,CASSAHRDRGYEQYF,TGTGCCAGCAGCGCACACCGGGACAGGGGCTACGAGCAGTACTTC
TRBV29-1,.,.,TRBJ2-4,CSVESGAKNIQYF,TGCAGCGTTGAATCAGGGGCCAAAAACATTCAGTACTTC